The 17 T cell receptor beta chains presented below share a single source sample, sequenced in a study of cytomegalovirus exposure and HLA in healthy donors. In the PCR, 60 Vbeta and 13 Jbeta primers were used. TCRdb's table, derived via immunoSEQ multiplex PCR, lists solely in-frame clones and lacks some. Among 100,000 or so clones, around 80% were seen once, and the ten largest hold around 2.1%. The material sequenced was PBMCs. The receptors stem from a man younger than 40 in good health and CMV-seronegative.

V is TRBV7-2 and J is TRBJ2-7; no firm D call. From germline, CDR1 is SGHTA and CDR2 FQGNSA. V was clipped by 3 bases and J by 3 bases, with 9 bases between them. CDR3 length: 13 residues. Written as DNA, the CDR3 is TGTGCCAGCAGCTTGGTCAGGTACTACGAGCAGTACTTC. Protein product: CASSLVRYYEQYF.

CDR3 DNA: TGTGCCACCAGCAGAGAACAGGGAGAGCAGTACTTC. Its translation: CATSREQGEQYF. The chain employs TRBV15 and TRBJ2-7; D might be TRBD1 (6 bases). V was shortened by 0 bases and J by 7 bases, with 7 bases between the two germline ends. The germline V gene encodes CDR1 LNHNV and CDR2 YYDKDF (reference sequence). The CDR3 runs to 12 residues.

This chain connects TRBV15 to TRBJ1-1, with a tentative D call TRBD1 (6 bases). CDR3 size: 14 residues. Looked up from germline, CDR1 is LNHNV and CDR2 is YYDKDF (reference sequence). V was pared by 3 bases and J by 3 bases, with 11 bases between. The CDR3 coding sequence is TGTGCCACCAGCAGGACCTACAGGGACACTGAAGCTTTCTTT. Its translation: CATSRTYRDTEAFF.

This sequence joins TRBV5-1 and TRBJ2-3; 8 bases agree with TRBD2. This CDR3 is 15 amino acids long. From germline, CDR1 is SGHRS and CDR2 YFSETQ. Losses at the gene ends were 3 bases for V and 2 bases for J; bases not matched to a gene: 5. CDR3 in DNA: TGCGCCAGCAGCTCCAGCGGGGGCCTCACAGATACGCAGTATTTT. It yields the protein CASSSSGGLTDTQYF. The full variable domain, in which reference TRBV5-1 and TRBJ2-3 provide the parts outside the CDR3, is KAGVTQTPRYLIKTRGQQVTLSCSPISGHRSVSWYQQTPGQGLQFLFEYFSETQRNKGNFPGRFSGRQFSNSRSEMNVSTLELGDSALYLCASSSSGGLTDTQYFGPGTRLTVL.

The V gene is TRBV4-1, the J gene TRBJ1-5, with D uncertain. Trimming removed 0 bases from V and 4 bases from J, with 13 bases in between. CDR3 length equals 16 residues. Germline CDR1 reads MGHRA; CDR2 reads YSYEKL. The CDR3 is CASSQDQEGTNQPQHF. As DNA, the CDR3 is TGCGCCAGCAGCCAAGATCAGGAGGGAACGAATCAGCCCCAGCATTTT.

This clone was detected only a few times. The V gene is TRBV2, the J gene TRBJ1-5, with D perhaps TRBD1 (6 bases). The CDR3 runs 14 residues. The germline V and J ends were trimmed by 6 bases and 1 base, with 10 bases remaining between them. From germline, CDR1 is SNHLY and CDR2 FYNNEI. The CDR3 nucleotides are TGTGCCAGCAGCGTGACAGGCAGCAATCAGCCCCAGCATTTT. It specifies CASSVTGSNQPQHF.

This rearrangement joins TRBV18 to TRBJ2-3, with 9 bases identical to TRBD2. Germline V gene sequence: CDR1 KGHSH, CDR2 LQKENI. This CDR3 is 14 amino acids long. The V segment lost 6 bases and the J segment 1 base; nucleotides outside the gene matches: 2. CDR3 sequence: CASSAGGGTDTQYF. For the CDR3, the DNA is TGTGCCAGCTCCGCGGGGGGGGGCACAGATACGCAGTATTTT.

The chain combines TRBV7-2 with TRBJ2-3; D gene unclear. The germline V and J ends were trimmed by 5 bases and 6 bases, with 6 bases remaining between them. CDR1 is SGHTA and CDR2 is FQGNSA in the germline V gene. The CDR3 covers 11 residues. CDR3 sequence: CASSTGDTQYF. The CDR3 nucleotides are TGTGCCAGCAGCACTGGTGATACGCAGTATTTT.

V usage is TRBV30 and J usage is TRBJ2-3, with D uncertain. The CDR3 totals 12 residues. Germline lookup yields CDR1 GTSNPN and CDR2 SVGIG (reference sequence). CDR3 protein: CAFGPATDTQYF. The CDR3 coding sequence is TGTGCTTTTGGGCCTGCCACAGATACGCAGTATTTT.

The J gene is TRBJ1-4, the V gene TRBV5-1, with D possibly being TRBD1 (5 bases). Germline CDR1 SGHRS, CDR2 YFSETQ. The CDR3 loop spans 14 amino acids. Trimming took 4 bases from V and 0 from J, leaving 7 bases between them. The CDR3 protein is CASSGGATNEKLFF. The CDR3 nucleotides read TGCGCCAGCAGCGGAGGGGCAACTAATGAAAAACTGTTTTTT.

The V call is TRBV4-2, the J call TRBJ2-5; 11 positions match TRBD2. The CDR3 contains 20 residues. The ends lost 2 bases at V and 0 bases at J; junction bases unmatched: 14. Germline V gene lookup returns CDR1 LGHNA and CDR2 YNFKEQ. The CDR3 DNA sequence: TGTGCCAGCAGCCAAAGGTGGTTAGCGGGAGGGTCGGGGCACCAAGAGACCCAGTACTTC. Its translation: CASSQRWLAGGSGHQETQYF.

This chain links TRBV6-1 with TRBJ1-1; 11 bases match TRBD1. The CDR3 is 17 residues long. Per the germline V gene, CDR1 is MNHNS and CDR2 is SASEGT. V gave up 4 bases and J gave up 3 bases; unmatched junction bases: 10. CDR3 in amino acids: CASSGGQGVARYTEAFF. CDR3 coding DNA: TGTGCCAGCAGTGGGGGACAGGGGGTCGCGCGGTACACTGAAGCTTTCTTT.

This chain connects TRBV5-8 to TRBJ1-1, with D tentatively TRBD1 (6 bases). Trimming removed 4 bases at V and 4 bases at J, with 8 bases between. This CDR3 spans 12 amino acids. The germline V gene has CDR1 SGHTS and CDR2 YDEGEE. DNA for the CDR3: TGTGCCAGCAGCACCAGGGGCACTGAAGCTTTCTTT. Protein sequence: CASSTRGTEAFF.

The genes are TRBV5-6 and TRBJ1-2, with TRBD1 as a possible D gene (6 bases). CDR1 and CDR2 from the germline V gene are SGHDT and YYEEEE. The CDR3 runs to 14 residues. Trimming removed 3 bases from V and 0 bases from J, with 9 bases in between. CDR3 loop: CASSSQGPNYGYTF. Here the CDR3 DNA reads TGTGCCAGCAGCTCACAGGGCCCTAACTATGGCTACACCTTC.

The chain is built from TRBV6-5 and TRBJ1-4; D may be TRBD1 (5 bases). V was trimmed by 5 bases and J by 8 bases, leaving 9 bases between them. Per germline, CDR1 MNHEY and CDR2 SVGAGI. This CDR3 contains 12 residues. The CDR3 loop is CASSGGGEKLFF. As DNA, the CDR3 is TGTGCCAGCAGTGGGGGGGGAGAAAAACTGTTTTTT.

The chain recombines TRBV9 with TRBJ2-3; tentatively, D is TRBD1 (5 bases). V lost 1 base and J lost 4, with 16 bases in between. Germline assignment: CDR1 SGDLS and CDR2 YYNGEE. CDR3 length: 16 residues. Here the CDR3 DNA reads TGTGCCAGCAGCGTACTTCCGGCAGGGCAGGCAGATACGCAGTATTTT. It yields the protein CASSVLPAGQADTQYF.

The chain recombines TRBV29-1 with TRBJ1-1; possibly TRBD1 for D (5 bases). The CDR3 covers 13 residues. V shed 7 bases and J shed 1 base, with 13 bases lying between them. The germline gives CDR1 SQVTM, CDR2 ANQGSEA. DNA for the CDR3: TGCAGCGCATCCCAGGGTGGGAACACTGAAGCTTTCTTT. Residues: CSASQGGNTEAFF.